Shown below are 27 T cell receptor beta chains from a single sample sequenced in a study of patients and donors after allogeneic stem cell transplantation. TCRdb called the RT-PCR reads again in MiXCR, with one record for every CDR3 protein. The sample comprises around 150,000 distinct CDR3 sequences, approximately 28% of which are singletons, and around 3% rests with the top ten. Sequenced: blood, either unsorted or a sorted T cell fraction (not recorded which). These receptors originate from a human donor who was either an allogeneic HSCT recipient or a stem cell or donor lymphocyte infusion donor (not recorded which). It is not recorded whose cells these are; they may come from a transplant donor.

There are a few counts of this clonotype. The CDR3: CASSPDEEAKDTQYF. CDR3 coding DNA: TGTGCCAGCAGCCCCGACGAGGAAGCTAAGGATACGCAGTATTTT. J is TRBJ2-3 and V is TRBV7-9; D gene unclear. CDR1 and CDR2 (germline): SEHNR, FQNEAQ (reference sequence). The CDR3 extends over 15 amino acids. V lost 5 bases and J lost 6, with 18 bases in between.

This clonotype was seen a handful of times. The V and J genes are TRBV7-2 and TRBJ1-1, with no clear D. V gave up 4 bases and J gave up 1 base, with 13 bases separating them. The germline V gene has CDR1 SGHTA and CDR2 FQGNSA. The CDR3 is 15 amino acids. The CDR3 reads CASSSRVWANTEAFF. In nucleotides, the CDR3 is TGTGCCAGCAGCTCAAGGGTTTGGGCGAACACTGAAGCTTTCTTT.

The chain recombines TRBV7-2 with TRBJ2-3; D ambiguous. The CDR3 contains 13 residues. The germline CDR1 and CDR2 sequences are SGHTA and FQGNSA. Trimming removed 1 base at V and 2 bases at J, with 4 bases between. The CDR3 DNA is TGTGCCAGCAGCTTAGTGCACACAGATACGCAGTATTTT. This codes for CASSLVHTDTQYF.

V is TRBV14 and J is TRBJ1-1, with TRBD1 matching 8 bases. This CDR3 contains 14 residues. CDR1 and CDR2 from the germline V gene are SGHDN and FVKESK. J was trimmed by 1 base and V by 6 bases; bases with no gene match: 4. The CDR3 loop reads CASSQDRENTEAFF. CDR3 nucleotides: TGTGCCAGCAGTCAGGACAGGGAGAACACTGAAGCTTTCTTT.

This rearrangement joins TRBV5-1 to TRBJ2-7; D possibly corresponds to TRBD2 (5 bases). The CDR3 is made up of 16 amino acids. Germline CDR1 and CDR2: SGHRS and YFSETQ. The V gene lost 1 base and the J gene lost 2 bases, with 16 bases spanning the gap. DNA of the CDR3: TGCGCCAGCAGCTTGATGTGGGAGCGAAGGACCTACGAGCAGTACTTC. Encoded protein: CASSLMWERRTYEQYF.

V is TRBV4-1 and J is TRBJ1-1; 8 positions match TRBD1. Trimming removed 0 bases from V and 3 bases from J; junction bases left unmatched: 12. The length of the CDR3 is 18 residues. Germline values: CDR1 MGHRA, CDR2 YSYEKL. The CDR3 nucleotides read TGCGCCAGCAGCCAAGATGCGAGGGCAGGGGGCTCAGACACTGAAGCTTTCTTT. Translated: CASSQDARAGGSDTEAFF.

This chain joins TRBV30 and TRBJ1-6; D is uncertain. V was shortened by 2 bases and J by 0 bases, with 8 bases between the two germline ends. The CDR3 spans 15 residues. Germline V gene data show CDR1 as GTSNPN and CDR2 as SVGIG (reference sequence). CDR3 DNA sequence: TGTGCCTGGAGTTTAATTAGCTCCTATAATTCACCCCTCCACTTT. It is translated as CAWSLISSYNSPLHF.

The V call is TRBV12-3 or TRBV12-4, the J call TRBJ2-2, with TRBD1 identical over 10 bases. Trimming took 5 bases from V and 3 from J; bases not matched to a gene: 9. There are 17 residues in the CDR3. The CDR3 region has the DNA TGTGCCAGCAGTCCGATCCGGGACAGGGGTTACACCGGGGAGCTGTTTTTT. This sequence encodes CASSPIRDRGYTGELFF.

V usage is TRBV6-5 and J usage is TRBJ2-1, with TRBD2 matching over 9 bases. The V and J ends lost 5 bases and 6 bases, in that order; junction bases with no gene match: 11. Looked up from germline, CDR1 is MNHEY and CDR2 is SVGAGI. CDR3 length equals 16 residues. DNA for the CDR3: TGTGCCAGCAGTGCACTGCGGGAGGGCCTCGGCAATGAGCAGTTCTTC. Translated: CASSALREGLGNEQFF.

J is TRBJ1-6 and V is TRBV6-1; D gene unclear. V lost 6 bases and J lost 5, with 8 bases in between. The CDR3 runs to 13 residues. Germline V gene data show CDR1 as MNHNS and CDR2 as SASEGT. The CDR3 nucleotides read TGTGCCAGCAGCCGGAATGATAATTCACCCCTCCACTTT. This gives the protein CASSRNDNSPLHF.

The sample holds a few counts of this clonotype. CDR3: CASSPREGPTQYF. Here the CDR3 DNA reads TGTGCCAGCAGTCCCCGCGAGGGGCCTACGCAGTATTTT. The chain carries TRBV6-5 and TRBJ2-3; the D call may be TRBD1 or TRBD2 (5 bases each). The germline V gene encodes CDR1 MNHEY and CDR2 SVGAGI. Trimming removed 5 bases at V and 8 bases at J, with 14 bases between. CDR3 length equals 13 residues.

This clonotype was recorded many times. The DNA of the CDR3 is TGTGCCATCAGTGGGGCCGGTGGGCGCAGCTACACCTTC. Translation gives CAISGAGGRSYTF. The rearrangement uses TRBV10-3 and TRBJ1-2; no clear D. V was pared by 4 bases and J by 9 bases, with 15 bases between. This CDR3 is 13 amino acids long. CDR1 and CDR2 from the germline V gene are ENHRY and SYGVKD.

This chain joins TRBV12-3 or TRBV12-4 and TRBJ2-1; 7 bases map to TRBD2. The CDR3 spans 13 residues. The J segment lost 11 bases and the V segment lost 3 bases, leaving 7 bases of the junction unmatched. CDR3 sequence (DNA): TGTGCCAGCAGTTTGGCGGGAGTGGTGCAGCAGTTCTTC. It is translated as CASSLAGVVQQFF.

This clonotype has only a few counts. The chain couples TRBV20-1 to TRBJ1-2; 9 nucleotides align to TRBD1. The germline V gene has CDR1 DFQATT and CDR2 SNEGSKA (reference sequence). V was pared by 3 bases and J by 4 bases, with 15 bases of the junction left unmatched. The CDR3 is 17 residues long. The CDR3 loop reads CSASREYRTGEIYGYTF. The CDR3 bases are TGCAGTGCTAGTAGGGAGTATCGGACAGGGGAAATCTATGGCTACACCTTC.

The CDR3 loop reads CASSPGGLGDEQYF. In nucleotides, the CDR3 is TGTGCCAGCTCACCAGGCGGGCTCGGAGACGAGCAGTACTTC. V and J are TRBV18 and TRBJ2-7, with a possible D match to TRBD2 (5 bases). V lost 2 bases to trimming and J lost 5 bases, with 13 bases between them. Germline V gives CDR1 KGHSH, CDR2 LQKENI. This CDR3 contains 14 residues. The full variable domain, completed using reference TRBV18 and TRBJ2-7, is NAGVMQNPRHLVRRRGQEARLRCSPMKGHSHVYWYRQLPEEGLKFMVYLQKENIIDESGMPKERFSAEFPKEGPSILRIQQVVRGDSAAYFCASSPGGLGDEQYFGPGTRLTVT.

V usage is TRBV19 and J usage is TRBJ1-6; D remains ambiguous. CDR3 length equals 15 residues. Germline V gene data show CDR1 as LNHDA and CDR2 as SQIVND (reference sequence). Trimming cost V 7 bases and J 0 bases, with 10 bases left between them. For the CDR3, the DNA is TGTGCCAGTATGGGCCGGAGCTCCTATAATTCACCCCTCCACTTT. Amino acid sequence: CASMGRSSYNSPLHF.

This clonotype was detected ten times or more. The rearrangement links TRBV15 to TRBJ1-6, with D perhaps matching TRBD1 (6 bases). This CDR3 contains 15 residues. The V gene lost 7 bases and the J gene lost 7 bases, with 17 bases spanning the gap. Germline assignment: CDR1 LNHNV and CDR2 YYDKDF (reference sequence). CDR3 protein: CATKPRGQLNSPLHF. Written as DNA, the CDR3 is TGTGCCACCAAACCTCGGGGGCAGTTGAATTCACCCCTCCACTTT. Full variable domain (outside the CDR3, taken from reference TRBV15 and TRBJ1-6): DAMVIQNPRYQVTQFGKPVTLSCSQTLNHNVMYWYQQKSSQAPKLLFHYYDKDFNNEADTPDNFQSRRPNTSFCFLDIRSPGLGDTAMYLCATKPRGQLNSPLHFGNGTRLTVT.

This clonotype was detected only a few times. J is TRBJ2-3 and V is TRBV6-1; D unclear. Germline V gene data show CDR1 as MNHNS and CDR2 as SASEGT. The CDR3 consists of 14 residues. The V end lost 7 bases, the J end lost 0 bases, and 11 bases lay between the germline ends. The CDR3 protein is CASTIRFSTDTQYF. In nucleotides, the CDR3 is TGTGCCAGCACCATTAGATTCAGCACAGATACGCAGTATTTT.

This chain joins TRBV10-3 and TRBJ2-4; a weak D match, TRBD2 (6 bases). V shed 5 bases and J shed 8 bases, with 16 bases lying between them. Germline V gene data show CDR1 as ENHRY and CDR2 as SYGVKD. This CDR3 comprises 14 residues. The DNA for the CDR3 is TGTGCCATCAGTTACCGTCCCGGGGGAGACATTCAGTACTTC. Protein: CAISYRPGGDIQYF.

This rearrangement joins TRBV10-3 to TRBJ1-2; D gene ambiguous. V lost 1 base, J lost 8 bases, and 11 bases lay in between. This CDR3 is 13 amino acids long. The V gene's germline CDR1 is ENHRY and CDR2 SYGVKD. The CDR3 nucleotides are TGTGCCATCAGTGAGTTCGGGGAAGAGGGCTACACCTTC. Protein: CAISEFGEEGYTF.

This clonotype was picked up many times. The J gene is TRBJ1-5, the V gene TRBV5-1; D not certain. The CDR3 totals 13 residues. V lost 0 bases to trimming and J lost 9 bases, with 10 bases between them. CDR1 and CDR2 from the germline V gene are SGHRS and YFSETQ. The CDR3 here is CASSLEPDRPQHF. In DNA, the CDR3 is TGCGCCAGCAGCTTGGAACCGGATAGGCCCCAGCATTTT.

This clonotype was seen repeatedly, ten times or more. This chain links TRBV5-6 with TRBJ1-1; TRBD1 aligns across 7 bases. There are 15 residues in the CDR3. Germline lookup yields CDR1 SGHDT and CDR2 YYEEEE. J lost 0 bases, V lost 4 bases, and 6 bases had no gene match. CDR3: CASSPTDRVNTEAFF. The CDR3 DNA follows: TGTGCCAGCAGCCCGACTGACAGGGTGAACACTGAAGCTTTCTTT.

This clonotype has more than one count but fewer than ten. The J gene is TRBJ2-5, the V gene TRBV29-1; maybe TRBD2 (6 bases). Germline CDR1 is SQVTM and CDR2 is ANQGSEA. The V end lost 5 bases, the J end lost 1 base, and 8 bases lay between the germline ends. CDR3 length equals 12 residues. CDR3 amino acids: CSVTSPQETQYF. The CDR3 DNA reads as TGCAGCGTTACTAGCCCCCAAGAGACCCAGTACTTC.

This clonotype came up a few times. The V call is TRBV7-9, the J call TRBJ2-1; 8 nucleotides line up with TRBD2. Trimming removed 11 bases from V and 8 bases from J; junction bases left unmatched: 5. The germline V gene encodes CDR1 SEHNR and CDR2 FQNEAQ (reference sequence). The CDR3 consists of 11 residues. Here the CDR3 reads CAFGRGDEQFF. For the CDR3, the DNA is TGTGCCTTCGGGAGGGGGGATGAGCAGTTCTTC.

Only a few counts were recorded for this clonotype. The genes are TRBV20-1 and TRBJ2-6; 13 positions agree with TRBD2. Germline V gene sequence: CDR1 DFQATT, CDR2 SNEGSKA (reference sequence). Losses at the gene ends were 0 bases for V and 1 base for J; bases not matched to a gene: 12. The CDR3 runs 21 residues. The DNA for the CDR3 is TGCAGTGCTAGAGAACCAGGACTAGCGGGAGCGCGCTATTCTGGGGCCAACGTCCTGACTTTC. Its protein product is CSAREPGLAGARYSGANVLTF.

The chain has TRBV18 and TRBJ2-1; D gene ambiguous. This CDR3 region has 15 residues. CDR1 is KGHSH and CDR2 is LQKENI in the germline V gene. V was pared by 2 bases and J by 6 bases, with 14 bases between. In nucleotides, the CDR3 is TGTGCCAGCTCACCAGAGGCAGGCCCCGGCAATGAGCAGTTCTTC. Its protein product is CASSPEAGPGNEQFF. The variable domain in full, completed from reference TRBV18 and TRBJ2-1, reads NAGVMQNPRHLVRRRGQEARLRCSPMKGHSHVYWYRQLPEEGLKFMVYLQKENIIDESGMPKERFSAEFPKEGPSILRIQQVVRGDSAAYFCASSPEAGPGNEQFFGPGTRLTVL.

Written as DNA, the CDR3 is TGCAGTGCTTCAGCACCGGAGGATACGCAGTATTTT. Translating it yields CSASAPEDTQYF. The J gene is TRBJ2-3, the V gene TRBV20-1; no definite D call. Germline CDR1 DFQATT, CDR2 SNEGSKA (reference sequence). Trimming took 5 bases from V and 6 from J, leaving 12 bases between them. The CDR3 runs to 12 residues.